Presented here are 26 T cell receptor beta chains from one specimen sequenced in a study of identical twins. TCRdb passed the 5' RACE reads through MiXCR, listing each CDR3 protein once. This table has 200,000 to 250,000 distinct CDR3 sequences, under 12% appearing once. Sequenced material: memory T cells sorted from blood. The receptors shown here come from a man aged 45-60 years in good health.

A few counts support this clonotype. DNA of the CDR3: TGTGCCTGGAGTGTACCCCCAGATACGCAGTATTTT. This codes for CAWSVPPDTQYF. This rearrangement joins TRBV30 to TRBJ2-3, with D uncertain. V shed 0 bases and J shed 4 bases, with 5 bases lying between them. CDR3 length equals 12 residues. Germline V CDR1 and CDR2: GTSNPN, SVGIG (reference sequence).

The chain joins TRBV28 to TRBJ2-5, with 14 positions matching TRBD2. Unmatched junction bases numbered 9, after V lost 3 bases and J lost 6 bases. The CDR3 sequence is 17 residues long. Germline V CDR1 and CDR2: MDHEN, SYDVKM. The CDR3 region has the DNA TGTGCCAGCAGTTTGACGGGGACTAGCGGGAGCGGGAAGACCCAGTACTTC. This translates into CASSLTGTSGSGKTQYF.

This clonotype was observed many times. The J gene is TRBJ2-1, the V gene TRBV24-1, with 8 bases aligning to TRBD1. The J segment lost 15 bases and the V segment lost 4 bases, leaving 13 bases of the junction unmatched. The CDR3 spans 14 residues. Germline assignment: CDR1 KGHDR and CDR2 SFDVKD. In DNA, the CDR3 is TGTGCCACCAGTGACGCACTCACAGGGGGGTCTCCGTTCTTC. It is translated as CATSDALTGGSPFF.

This clonotype has ten or more counts. V is TRBV15 and J is TRBJ2-5; possibly TRBD2 for D (5 bases). CDR1 LNHNV and CDR2 YYDKDF come from the germline V gene (reference sequence). The CDR3 spans 13 residues. The V and J ends lost 5 bases and 3 bases respectively, with 10 bases between them. Here the CDR3 DNA reads TGTGCCACCAGCCGGGGTCTAGAAGAGACCCAGTACTTC. Translated, it gives CATSRGLEETQYF.

The chain employs TRBV20-1 and TRBJ2-4; perhaps TRBD2 as D (6 bases). Germline V gene lookup returns CDR1 DFQATT and CDR2 SNEGSKA (reference sequence). This CDR3 comprises 11 residues. CDR3 sequence (DNA): TGCAGCATGTTGAGGGAGGATACGCAGTACTTC. The encoded protein is CSMLREDTQYF.

This clonotype has ten or more counts. The V and J genes are TRBV6-5 and TRBJ2-7, with D tentatively TRBD1 (5 bases). The ends were cut back, 2 bases at V and 0 bases at J, with 5 bases in the middle. CDR3 size: 13 residues. Germline V gives CDR1 MNHEY, CDR2 SVGAGI. CDR3 coding DNA: TGTGCCAGCAGTTACGGGGCCTCCTACGAGCAGTACTTC. The encoded protein is CASSYGASYEQYF.

There are many counts of this clonotype. This chain connects TRBV4-1 to TRBJ2-5; 12 nucleotides match TRBD2. After removal of 3 bases from V and 5 bases from J, the junction contained 4 bases not matched to a gene. The CDR3 runs to 15 residues. CDR1 and CDR2 (germline): MGHRA, YSYEKL. CDR3 sequence reads: CASSQTSGGVETQYF. The DNA for the CDR3 is TGCGCCAGCAGCCAGACTAGCGGGGGCGTCGAGACCCAGTACTTC.

The rearrangement uses TRBV18 and TRBJ2-1; tentatively, D is TRBD1 (6 bases). This CDR3 region has 15 residues. Trimming removed 4 bases at V and 10 bases at J, with 20 bases between. Germline CDR1 reads KGHSH; CDR2 reads LQKENI. In DNA, the CDR3 is TGTGCCAGCTCACGACAGCCTACCTCAGGGGTGGAGCAGTTCTTC. Translating it yields CASSRQPTSGVEQFF.

In its sample, this clonotype was seen many times. This chain uses TRBV5-6 with TRBJ2-2; D is undetermined. This CDR3 has 16 amino acids. V dropped 4 bases and J dropped 5 bases, with 18 bases sitting between them. Germline assignment: CDR1 SGHDT and CDR2 YYEEEE. CDR3 in amino acids: CASSLDLQHMTGELFF. CDR3 bases: TGTGCCAGCAGCCTGGATTTGCAGCATATGACCGGGGAGCTGTTTTTT.

This clonotype was recorded at least ten times. In DNA, the CDR3 is TGCAGTGCACCCGCGAGGGGGCGGATTAATGAGCAGTTCTTC. Amino acid sequence: CSAPARGRINEQFF. This chain links TRBV20-1 with TRBJ2-1, with 7 bases lining up with TRBD1. The CDR3 has 14 residues. The germline V gene has CDR1 DFQATT and CDR2 SNEGSKA (reference sequence). Unmatched junction bases numbered 12, after V lost 6 bases and J lost 7 bases.

The chain has TRBV7-9 and TRBJ1-2, with a tentative D call TRBD1 (5 bases). Trimming shortened V by 0 bases and J by 4 bases, and 12 bases separated the two germline ends. The CDR3 contains 15 residues. Germline CDR1 SEHNR, CDR2 FQNEAQ (reference sequence). In DNA form, the CDR3 reads TGTGCCAGCAGCTTAGCGGCAGGGAGAGGCTATGGCTACACCTTC. This encodes CASSLAAGRGYGYTF.

This rearrangement joins TRBV28 to TRBJ2-5; 9 bases align to TRBD1. The J segment lost 3 bases and the V segment lost 1 base, leaving 9 bases of the junction unmatched. This CDR3 has 17 amino acids. Germline loops: CDR1 MDHEN, CDR2 SYDVKM. The CDR3 here is CASSLLVMGQGKETQYF. CDR3 DNA sequence: TGTGCCAGCAGTTTATTGGTCATGGGACAGGGAAAAGAGACCCAGTACTTC.

J is TRBJ2-5 and V is TRBV29-1, with TRBD2 identical over 11 bases. Germline CDR1 SQVTM, CDR2 ANQGSEA. Trimming removed 3 bases from V and 1 base from J; junction bases left unmatched: 1. This CDR3 spans 14 amino acids. CDR3 sequence reads: CSVETSGVQETQYF. The CDR3 DNA sequence: TGCAGCGTTGAGACTAGCGGGGTCCAAGAGACCCAGTACTTC.

The chain joins TRBV3-1 to TRBJ2-2, with 7 positions matching TRBD1. Trimming at V came to 10 bases and at J to 0 bases, leaving 8 bases not matched to a gene. The CDR3 has 15 amino acids. The germline CDR1 and CDR2 sequences are LGHDT and YNNKEL (reference sequence). CDR3 DNA: TGTGCCACAGGTAGACAGGGCTCGAACACCGGGGAGCTGTTTTTT. Protein product: CATGRQGSNTGELFF.

Many counts were recorded for this clonotype. The rearrangement joins TRBV7-9 to TRBJ1-2, with TRBD1 identical over 9 bases. V was pared by 4 bases and J by 3 bases, with 9 bases of the junction left unmatched. This CDR3 contains 16 residues. Germline V gene data show CDR1 as SEHNR and CDR2 as FQNEAQ (reference sequence). The CDR3 DNA sequence: TGTGCCAGCAGCTCGAACCGGGACAGGGTCGACTATGGCTACACCTTC. Protein sequence: CASSSNRDRVDYGYTF.

This clonotype was recorded many times. The chain has TRBV3-1 and TRBJ2-1; 7 bases match TRBD2. The trim removed 1 base at V and 14 bases at J, leaving 14 bases unmatched. Germline V gene sequence: CDR1 LGHDT, CDR2 YNNKEL (reference sequence). The CDR3 runs 15 residues. CDR3 amino acids: CASSQGATSSFRKFF. The CDR3 DNA sequence: TGTGCCAGCAGCCAAGGGGCGACTAGCAGCTTTAGAAAGTTCTTC.

The gene calls are TRBV5-1 and TRBJ2-3; TRBD1 matches 12 bases. The CDR3 is 15 residues long. Germline values: CDR1 SGHRS, CDR2 YFSETQ. V was clipped by 4 bases and J by 4 bases; unmatched bases: 4. The CDR3 coding sequence is TGCGCCAGCAGCCCCGGGACAGGGGGCCCAGATACGCAGTATTTT. This translates into CASSPGTGGPDTQYF.

This clonotype was counted many times. The chain carries TRBV14 and TRBJ2-4; 13 bases align to TRBD2. After removal of 5 bases from V and 12 bases from J, the junction contained 16 bases not matched to a gene. This CDR3 has 17 amino acids. Germline values: CDR1 SGHDN, CDR2 FVKESK. The CDR3, as DNA: TGTGCCAGCAGCGAGACCGGGACTAGCGGGAAAAGATCCAGTCAGTACTTC. This encodes CASSETGTSGKRSSQYF.

This clonotype was detected many times. The rearrangement uses TRBV5-1 and TRBJ1-3, with D perhaps TRBD1 (5 bases). This CDR3 has 17 residues. Germline assignment: CDR1 SGHRS and CDR2 YFSETQ. Trimming removed 0 bases at V and 0 bases at J, with 13 bases between. The chain's CDR3 is CASSLGSRDSSGNTIYF. In nucleotides, the CDR3 is TGCGCCAGCAGCTTGGGTAGCAGGGACTCCTCTGGAAACACCATATATTTT.

The table lists this clonotype with many counts. The chain carries TRBV21-1 and TRBJ2-7; TRBD2, the table's D call, was not compared with the DNA. TRBV21-1 is a pseudogene. The CDR3 spans 16 residues. The CDR3 here is CASSKALRETSYEQYF. The CDR3 region has the DNA TGTGCCAGCAGCAAAGCGCTGCGGGAGACCTCCTACGAGCAGTACTTC.

The chain uses TRBV12-3 or TRBV12-4 and TRBJ1-1, with D maybe TRBD1 (5 bases). Trimming left V 6 bases short and J 6 bases short, with 17 bases between. The CDR3 sequence is 14 residues long. The CDR3 region is CASSLWGEGAEAFF. The CDR3 DNA is TGTGCCAGCAGCCTCTGGGGGGAGGGTGCTGAAGCTTTCTTT.

This clonotype appeared many times. The gene calls are TRBV5-1 and TRBJ2-5; D is ambiguous. The CDR3 has 11 residues. V dropped 4 bases and J dropped 0 bases, with 1 base sitting between them. CDR1 is SGHRS, CDR2 YFSETQ, per germline. The chain's CDR3 is CASSNQETQYF. The CDR3 DNA is TGCGCCAGCAGCAACCAAGAGACCCAGTACTTC.

This clonotype was seen a handful of times. V gene TRBV19 combines with J gene TRBJ2-5; 8 positions match TRBD2. The germline CDR1 and CDR2 sequences are LNHDA and SQIVND (reference sequence). The CDR3 runs 14 residues. After removal of 9 bases from V and 1 base from J, the junction contained 7 bases not matched to a gene. CDR3 DNA: TGTGCCAGCCGGGGCGGGGGGCCCCAAGAGACCCAGTACTTC. Translated: CASRGGGPQETQYF.

This clonotype appeared a few times. This sequence joins TRBV6-1 and TRBJ1-4; D not resolved. V was shortened by 4 bases and J by 8 bases, with 14 bases between the two germline ends. The CDR3 consists of 14 residues. CDR1 is MNHNS and CDR2 is SASEGT in the germline V gene. CDR3 protein: CASSAGNTGEKLFF. The CDR3 DNA reads TGTGCCAGCAGTGCGGGAAACACGGGAGAAAAACTGTTTTTT.

This clonotype was counted only a few times. The V and J genes are TRBV5-6 and TRBJ2-2; D is undetermined. This CDR3 is 14 amino acids long. V was trimmed by 4 bases and J by 5 bases, leaving 12 bases between them. Germline CDR1 reads SGHDT; CDR2 reads YYEEEE. CDR3 in amino acids: CASSHPQGTGELFF. CDR3 DNA sequence: TGTGCCAGCAGCCATCCACAAGGGACCGGGGAGCTGTTTTTT.

This clonotype was seen a handful of times. The V and J genes are TRBV12-3 or TRBV12-4 and TRBJ1-6, with TRBD1 as a possible D gene (5 bases). Trimming removed 7 bases from V and 7 bases from J, with 14 bases in between. This CDR3 contains 14 residues. CDR3 amino acids: CASTFGTTNSPLHF. The CDR3 DNA sequence: TGTGCCAGCACCTTCGGGACCACCAATTCACCCCTCCACTTT.